This TCR beta chain was observed in a study of identical twins. Study observations and caveats: A partial confounding effect on zero-insertion analyses could come from invariant MAIT and iNKT cells. Donors were not followed over many years; analysis was cross-sectional. There were fewer insertions in abundant cord blood beta clonotypes, but memory repertoires showed no such pattern. Monozygotic twins shared more out-of-frame TCR alpha than recombination models predicted.

The germline V and J ends were trimmed by 7 bases and 1 base, with 10 bases remaining between them. The germline CDR1 and CDR2 sequences are SQVTM and ANQGSEA. The CDR3 runs 12 residues. TCRdb re-derived calls from the 5' RACE reads in MiXCR, one entry per CDR3 protein. The sample lists approximately 260,000 distinct CDR3 sequences; 11% to 15% were seen once. Ten or more counts support this clonotype. Its antigen is as yet unknown. The chain carries TRBV29-1 and TRBJ1-1, with D unresolved. The material sequenced was memory (CD45RO+) T cells sorted from blood. The receptor was derived from a woman aged 18-30 years in good health. CDR3 residues: CSGERTNTEAFF. Here the CDR3 DNA reads TGCAGCGGAGAGCGGACGAACACTGAAGCTTTCTTT.